The T cell receptor beta chain described here comes from a study of cytomegalovirus exposure and HLA in healthy donors (dated by TCRdb to 2015 to 2018). Background on the whole study: An earlier analysis of 587 of the donors reported 276 Gb of sequence data and approximately 120 million unique TCR beta sequences obtained from around 190 million T cells. The genetic ancestry cluster associated with self-reported Caucasian donors included about 81% of the 398 genotyped donors. Class I and class II HLA loci were covered by the typing at four-digit resolution. Along with the approximately 700-subject first cohort, a separate validation cohort of 120 different subjects was used. An earlier analysis of 587 of the donors used high-throughput TCR beta sequencing to judge whether each TCR beta V gene segment behaved as functional or pseudogenic. The number of typed donors differed by locus: about 620-640 for A, B, C, DRB1 and DQB1; 522 for DQA1; over 600 for DPA1; and 400 to 480 for DPB1. About 300 gigabases of sequencing data and around 80 million unique TCR sequences made up an early release that covered roughly 670 HLA-typed donors. The aim of the study was to test whether cataloging public T cell receptors could identify signatures of past pathogen exposure. Rather than drawing on any new phenotypic data, the later analysis identified candidate immune exposures from TCR beta sequences and the way those sequences occurred across donors. Roughly five DR-DQ haplotypes were handled as single units for association and clustering because linkage in the cohort was strong. Every discovery cohort repertoire had been produced on one sequencing platform. Across 300 to 400 genotyped donors of the cohort, an average of approximately 220,000 unique TCR beta nucleotide sequences per donor were sequenced, and 15% to 20% of those sequences were non-productive. Donor age, sex, ethnicity and CMV serostatus were collected together with the repertoire data. A later analysis re-examined previously published TCR beta repertoires from more than 550 donors and added high-resolution HLA genotyping to investigate patterns of TCR occurrence. To predict cytomegalovirus infection status, the study brought together high-throughput TCR immunosequencing, statistical association of individual TCRs with disease status, and machine learning. The study used immunosequencing to profile the T cell repertoires of more than 650 subjects and linked those repertoires to cytomegalovirus serostatus. In a later genetic analysis, genome-wide SNP genotypes for 398 of the 666 donors were used, and that subset was treated as a discovery cohort.

Results and caveats for the whole study, not just this receptor: Because counts were too low, under 20 rarely observed V segments, including chromosome 9 orphons, were left out of the earlier analysis of some 600 of the donors. The classifier was reported to diagnose cytomegalovirus status with high specificity and sensitivity in both the original and validation cohorts. Across donors, most TCR sequences were observed very rarely, whereas some public TCRs were present in many individuals. A later analysis reported that several top co-occurrence clusters appeared linked to parvovirus B19, influenza, CMV and Epstein-Barr virus. A later analysis found that most CMV-associated TCR beta chains appeared HLA-restricted, with HLA associations seemingly driven largely by CMV exposure. The 87-base-pair reads could not distinguish some IMGT-functional V segments, including TRBV6-2 and TRBV6-3, so those segments were excluded. Roughly uniform sequencing depth across donors was assumed in presence/absence analyses, although this assumption may not hold. According to a later genetic analysis, donors in an Asian-associated ancestry cluster had fewer N-insertions in productive TCRs than the approximately 630-donor mean. A further reported finding was that TCR beta sequences accurately predicted the HLA-A and HLA-B alleles for most subjects in the first cohort. Correlated functional status among segregating V segments might be attributable to linkage disequilibrium, but an unknown experimental factor could not be ruled out. When HLA alleles, especially DR and DQ, strongly co-occurred, attributing TCR associations to individual alleles was difficult. Because some donors lacked HLA typing at each locus, the association tests relied only on the typed subset. A later genetic analysis associated a missense DCLRE1C variant with V-gene and J-gene trimming of TCR beta chains, and an independent cohort replicated the association. According to the authors, the approach could potentially be generalized to other disease states and immunological phenotypes. A cluster of highly shared sequence variants was judged likely to be a technical artifact of the sequencing pipeline. According to a later analysis, TCR association rates differed among HLA loci, with DRB1 alleles showing the most associated TCRs and HLA-C alleles showing the fewest. For the cohort, immune exposure information was limited to CMV serostatus. In a later analysis, HLA-associated TCR beta chains showed more clonal expansion and lower generation probabilities than non-associated chains that were equally common. The cohort was sequenced for TCR beta chains only, and without alpha or paired-chain data the features that could be detected were limited. In the study, 164 TCR beta chains were listed as associated with cytomegalovirus. At a false discovery rate of 0.05, a later analysis linked approximately 18,000 TCR beta sequences to specific HLA alleles. In vitro tests confirmed that three of the cytomegalovirus-associated TCR beta chains recognize cytomegalovirus antigens. In an earlier analysis of a few hundred of the donors, most TCR beta V segments were observed in productive rearrangements about 87% or about 30% of the time, broadly matching IMGT annotations.

The library was produced with the immunoSEQ multiplex PCR assay. A mixture of 60 forward primers for TCR Vbeta segments and 13 reverse primers for TCR Jbeta segments was used in the multiplex PCR. The CDR3 region of rearranged TCR beta genes was amplified from genomic DNA with a multiplex PCR assay. The Illumina HiSeq System was used to sequence the amplified TCR beta libraries as 87-base-pair reads. The paper's processing steps were these. Across the 670 or so repertoires, a later analysis counted about 81 million unique TCR beta chains, some 11 million of which were shared by at least two donors. Raw reads were error-corrected and collapsed into unique sequences by a nearest-neighbor algorithm in which closely related sequences were merged to remove PCR and sequencing errors. Alignment of CDR3 sequences to IMGT reference sequences was used to assign V, D and J gene segments. Each retained sequence needed at least a six-nucleotide match to both a V gene segment and a J gene segment. A rearrangement was called productive if the CDR3 had no stop codons and remained in frame with V and J, and every other rearrangement was called non-productive. CDR3 was defined according to IMGT convention as the region running from the second conserved V-encoded cysteine to the conserved J-encoded phenylalanine. In an earlier analysis of more than 550 of the donors, sequences lacking an unambiguous match to a single V gene segment were excluded. An earlier analysis of a few hundred of the donors called V segments functional above 56.7% productive rearrangements and segregating when the between-donor standard deviation exceeded 5%. A statistical classification framework was built to diagnose cytomegalovirus status from the catalog of TCR beta chain sequences. In a later analysis, TCR nucleotide sequences were compared against IMGT/GENE-DB human TR gene sequences so that V and J genes could be assigned. A later analysis assigned CDR3 sequences and most-parsimonious VDJ recombination scenarios with the TCRdist pipeline. In a later analysis, every TCR beta chain was defined by the combination of its CDR3 amino acid sequence and its V-gene family, and reads without a unique V-gene family were dropped. To address suspected cross-contamination and a sequencing artifact, a later analysis removed over 500 highly shared, low-generation-probability nucleotide sequences. A later analysis calculated a clonal expansion index for each public chain from normalized within-repertoire ranks of inferred template counts. Generation probabilities in a later analysis came from a VDJ recombination model fitted to out-of-frame rearrangements, and those results were checked against IGoR. In a later analysis, TCR-TCR, TCR-HLA and TCR-CMV co-occurrence was scored with hypergeometric tests, and a repertoire-size bias correction was applied to TCR pairs. To estimate false discovery rates, a later analysis permuted the HLA or CMV assignments 20 times. In a later analysis, co-occurring TCRs were grouped using DBSCAN, with TCRdist sequence similarity added in when clustering inside HLA-allele-positive subsets. Repertoires with fewer than 30,000 or more than 120,000 public chains were left out of co-occurrence clustering, as were about five repertoires with anomalous nucleotide sharing. TCRdb holds this immuneACCESS table with in-frame rearrangements only. Some clones are missing; in checked studies, unresolved V genes explain under half, and the rest has no known cause. V and J calls and clone size follow that table, whereas D and trimming were derived from the DNA. The sample yields about 37,000 clones; 68% were counted once. The ten largest make up around 3.9% of the sample.

As for this clone: This clone's antigen is unknown. Base qualities are not recorded, but no much larger clone differs from it by a single base.

For CDR1 and CDR2, the germline V gene lists MDHEN and SYDVKM. Trimming leaves V shorter by 5 bases and J shorter by 0 bases, with the junction holding 6 bases beyond the gene matches. The CDR3 numbers 15 residues from cysteine through phenylalanine. Of all the DNA, just the CDR3 is kept, 45 bases in frame from base 1. The cohort comprised fewer than 750 healthy bone marrow donors. At the time of sampling, all cohort members were nominally healthy, though unrecorded immune exposures were likely present. The donor was CMV seronegative and was included in the group of around 320 seronegative cohort members. Each donor provided a peripheral blood sample, and peripheral blood mononuclear cells were used for TCR beta sequencing. Genomic DNA was extracted from the blood cell samples with the Qiagen DNeasy Blood Extraction Kit.

Input material: PBMCs. Here the chain combines TRBV28 and TRBJ2-7; 8 middle bases align to TRBD1. The receptor was isolated from a man aged 35 to 55 in good health and CMV-seronegative. The CDR3 region has the sequence CASSPAGTGSYEQYF. The DNA reads as follows: TGTGCCAGCAGTCCCGCCGGGACAGGCTCCTACGAGCAGTACTTC.